The present TCR beta chain was sequenced within a study of CD8 T cells in Susac syndrome. When the RNA was reverse transcribed, random hexamers were used with an input of roughly 0.5 to 1 ug. In TCRdb, the immunoSEQ multiplex PCR reads were re-called with MiXCR into one record per CDR3 protein. The sample includes about 110,000 distinct CDR3 sequences, 95% to 98% of them seen just once. This clonotype was obtained from a human donor in good health. Material: CD4+ T cells from PBMCs.

The CDR3 DNA sequence: TGTGCCACTTACACAGGGCGATCTAACTATGGCTACACCTTC. This translates into CATYTGRSNYGYTF. The chain links TRBV19 to TRBJ1-2, with D maybe TRBD1 (6 bases). The CDR3 totals 14 residues. Trimming removed 10 bases at V and 0 bases at J, with 15 bases between. Germline V gives CDR1 LNHDA, CDR2 SQIVND (reference sequence).